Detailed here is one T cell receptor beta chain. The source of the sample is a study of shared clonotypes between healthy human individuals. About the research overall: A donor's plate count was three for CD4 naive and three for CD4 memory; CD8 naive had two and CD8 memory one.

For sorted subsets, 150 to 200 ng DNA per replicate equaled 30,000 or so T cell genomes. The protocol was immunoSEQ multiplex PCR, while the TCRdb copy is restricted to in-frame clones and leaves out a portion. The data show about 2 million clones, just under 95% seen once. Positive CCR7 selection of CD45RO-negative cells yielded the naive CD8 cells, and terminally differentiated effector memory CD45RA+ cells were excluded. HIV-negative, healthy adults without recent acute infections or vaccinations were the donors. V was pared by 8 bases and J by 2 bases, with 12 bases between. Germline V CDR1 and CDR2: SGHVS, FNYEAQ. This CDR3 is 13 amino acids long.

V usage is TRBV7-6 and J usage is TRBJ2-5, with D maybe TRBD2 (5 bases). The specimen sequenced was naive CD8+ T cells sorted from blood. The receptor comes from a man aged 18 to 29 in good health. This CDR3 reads CASSGNPQETQYF. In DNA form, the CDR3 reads TGTGCCAGCTCGGGGAACCCGCAAGAGACCCAGTACTTC.